What follows is one T cell receptor (beta chain) and its context. Its antigen is currently unknown. Other DNA sequences within the sample encode an identical CDR3. Germline V lookup: CDR1 SGHAT, CDR2 FQNNGV. This CDR3 contains 15 residues. V lost 4 bases, J lost 6 bases, and 16 bases lay in between. This sample is drawn from a study of cytomegalovirus exposure and HLA in healthy donors. Study-level findings and limits: According to the study, 180 or so TCR beta chains were cytomegalovirus-associated. Later analysis suggested most CMV-associated TCR beta chains were HLA-restricted. Among TCR beta chains of equal frequency, HLA-associated ones were more clonally expanded in a later analysis. In an earlier analysis, most TCR beta V segments were productive about 87% or about 30% of the time.

The PCR employed 60 Vbeta primers together with 13 Jbeta primers. TCRdb keeps only in-frame clones here, not all; method: immunoSEQ multiplex PCR. The sample lists roughly 160,000 clones, around 83% seen once, with around 2.6% in the top ten. The sample comprised PBMCs. The receptor comes from a man aged 25 to 40 in good health and CMV-seropositive. The chain links TRBV11-2 to TRBJ1-3; D possibly corresponds to TRBD1 (6 bases). The CDR3 sequence is CASSSRAGDPNTIYF. The DNA for the CDR3 is TGTGCCAGCAGCTCGCGGGCAGGGGATCCAAACACCATATATTTT.